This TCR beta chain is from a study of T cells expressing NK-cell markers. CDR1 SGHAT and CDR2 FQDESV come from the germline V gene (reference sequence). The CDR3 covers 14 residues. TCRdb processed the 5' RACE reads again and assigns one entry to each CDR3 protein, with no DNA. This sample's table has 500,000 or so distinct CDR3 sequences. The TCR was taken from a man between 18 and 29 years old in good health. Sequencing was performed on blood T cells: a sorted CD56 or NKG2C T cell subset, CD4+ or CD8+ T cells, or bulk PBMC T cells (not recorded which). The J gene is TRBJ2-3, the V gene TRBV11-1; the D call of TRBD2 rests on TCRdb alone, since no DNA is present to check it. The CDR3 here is CASRHTGGAVTQYF.